A selection of T cell receptor beta chains follows, all from one sample in a study of cytomegalovirus exposure and HLA in healthy donors. Using immunoSEQ multiplex PCR, the repertoire was profiled, and TCRdb retains in-frame clones only, with some absent. The table records 80,000 or so clones, around three quarters of them present only once. Sequencing was carried out using PBMCs. The receptors were sampled from a man aged 40-49 years in good health and CMV-seronegative. The CDR3 runs from the conserved cysteine through the conserved F or W. D genes are given only for firm matches. Size is omitted from some rows. Given values are once, few, many or a class for expanded clones.

V: TRBV6-5; size: -; D: TRBD1; J: TRBJ2-7; CDR3: CASSLGQGAYEQYF; DNA: TGTGCCAGCAGCCTGGGACAGGGGGCATACGAGCAGTACTTC
V: TRBV7-9; size: -; D: -; J: TRBJ1-1; CDR3: CASSLGGGGELTEAFF; DNA: TGTGCCAGCAGCTTAGGTGGCGGGGGCGAACTCACTGAAGCTTTCTTT
V: TRBV7-2; size: -; D: TRBD2; J: TRBJ2-1; CDR3: CASLLAGGKNEQFF; DNA: TGTGCCAGCCTACTAGCGGGAGGTAAAAATGAGCAGTTCTTC
V: TRBV5-4; size: -; D: -; J: TRBJ2-1; CDR3: CASSSPGYEQFF; DNA: TGTGCCAGCAGCTCCCCTGGCTATGAGCAGTTCTTC
V: TRBV6-5; size: -; D: -; J: TRBJ1-1; CDR3: CASSRNADTEAFF; DNA: TGTGCCAGCAGCCGTAACGCGGACACTGAAGCTTTCTTT
V: TRBV10-2; size: -; D: TRBD2; J: TRBJ2-7; CDR3: CASNSRGGRGLREQYF; DNA: TGCGCCAGCAATAGTCGCGGCGGGAGAGGGCTTCGCGAGCAGTACTTC
V: TRBV7-8; size: few; D: -; J: TRBJ1-5; CDR3: CASSLKTGGSNQPQHF; DNA: TGTGCCAGCAGCCTTAAGACGGGGGGTAGCAATCAGCCCCAGCATTTT
V: TRBV10-1; size: -; D: TRBD2; J: TRBJ2-7; CDR3: CASSPSGRAYEQYF; DNA: TGCGCCAGCAGCCCCAGCGGGAGGGCCTACGAGCAGTACTTC
V: TRBV7-3; size: -; D: -; J: TRBJ2-6; CDR3: CASSLPGLGANVLTF; DNA: TGTGCCAGCAGCTTACCGGGTCTGGGGGCCAACGTCCTGACTTTC
V: TRBV30; size: -; D: -; J: TRBJ2-7; CDR3: CAWKAERLAYEQYF; DNA: TGTGCCTGGAAGGCCGAGCGACTTGCCTACGAGCAGTACTTC
V: TRBV10-3; size: -; D: TRBD2; J: TRBJ2-1; CDR3: CAIKLAGQYNEQFF; DNA: TGTGCCATCAAACTAGCGGGACAGTACAATGAGCAGTTCTTC
V: TRBV10-3; size: -; D: TRBD1; J: TRBJ2-3; CDR3: CAIRGDSKGTDTQYF; DNA: TGTGCCATCAGGGGGGACAGCAAGGGCACAGATACGCAGTATTTT
V: TRBV19; size: -; D: TRBD1; J: TRBJ1-6; CDR3: CASRTGGAVSPLHF; DNA: TGTGCCAGTAGGACAGGGGGCGCGGTTTCACCCCTCCACTTT
V: TRBV28; size: -; D: TRBD1; J: TRBJ1-1; CDR3: CASSAHGQGAKEAFF; DNA: TGTGCCAGCAGTGCTCACGGACAGGGGGCGAAGGAAGCTTTCTTT
V: TRBV28; size: -; D: TRBD1; J: TRBJ1-5; CDR3: CASSLGQGGMIVDQPQHF; DNA: TGTGCCAGCAGTCTGGGACAGGGAGGGATGATTGTGGATCAGCCCCAGCATTTT
V: TRBV5-4; size: -; D: -; J: TRBJ2-5; CDR3: CASSYSLTGGETQYF; DNA: TGTGCCAGCAGCTATTCACTGACCGGGGGAGAGACCCAGTACTTC
V: TRBV4-3; size: -; D: TRBD1; J: TRBJ2-7; CDR3: CASSHTRQGSYEQYF; DNA: TGCGCCAGCAGCCACACGCGACAGGGCTCCTACGAGCAGTACTTC
V: TRBV7-9; size: -; D: TRBD1; J: TRBJ1-5; CDR3: CASSLEGASNQPQHF; DNA: TGTGCCAGCAGCTTAGAGGGGGCAAGCAATCAGCCCCAGCATTTT
V: TRBV10-3; size: few; D: -; J: TRBJ1-1; CDR3: CAISDLGRTEAFF; DNA: TGTGCCATCAGTGATTTGGGGAGGACTGAAGCTTTCTTT
V: TRBV28; size: -; D: -; J: TRBJ2-5; CDR3: CASSLSGPGQETQYF; DNA: TGTGCCAGCAGTTTATCAGGGCCTGGGCAAGAGACCCAGTACTTC
V: TRBV7-2; size: -; D: TRBD2; J: TRBJ2-1; CDR3: CASSLSVTGLLYNEQFF; DNA: TGTGCCAGCAGCTTATCAGTTACGGGACTACTTTACAATGAGCAGTTCTTC
V: TRBV5-3; size: -; D: -; J: TRBJ2-2; CDR3: CARSPPGLEDTGELFF; DNA: TGTGCCAGAAGCCCTCCGGGACTGGAAGACACCGGGGAGCTGTTTTTT
V: TRBV7-3; size: few; D: -; J: TRBJ2-7; CDR3: CASSLMARGSYEQYF; DNA: TGTGCCAGCAGCTTAATGGCCAGGGGATCCTACGAGCAGTACTTC
V: TRBV7-9; size: -; D: -; J: TRBJ2-3; CDR3: CASSLVVTSDLDTQYF; DNA: TGTGCCAGCAGCTTAGTCGTGACCAGCGATTTAGATACGCAGTATTTT
V: TRBV5-4; size: -; D: -; J: TRBJ2-4; CDR3: CASSEEVSKNIQYF; DNA: TGTGCCAGCAGTGAAGAGGTTTCCAAAAACATTCAGTACTTC
V: TRBV9; size: -; D: -; J: TRBJ1-5; CDR3: CASSVGGDNQPQHF; DNA: TGTGCCAGCAGCGTGGGGGGAGACAATCAGCCCCAGCATTTT